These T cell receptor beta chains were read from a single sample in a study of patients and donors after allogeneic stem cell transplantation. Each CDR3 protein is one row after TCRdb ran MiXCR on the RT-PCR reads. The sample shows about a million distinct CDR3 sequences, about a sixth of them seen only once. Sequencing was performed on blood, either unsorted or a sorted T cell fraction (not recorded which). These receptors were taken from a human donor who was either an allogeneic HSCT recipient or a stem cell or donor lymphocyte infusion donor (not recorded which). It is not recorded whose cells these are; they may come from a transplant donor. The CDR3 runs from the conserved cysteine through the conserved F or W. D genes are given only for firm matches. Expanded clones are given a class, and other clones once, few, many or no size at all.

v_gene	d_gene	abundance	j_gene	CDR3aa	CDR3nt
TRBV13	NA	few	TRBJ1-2	CATRVSGHLNYGYTF	TGTGCCACCAGGGTTTCGGGACACCTTAACTATGGCTACACCTTC
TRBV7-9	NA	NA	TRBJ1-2	CASSLYTSSPYGYTF	TGTGCCAGCAGCTTATATACCTCCTCCCCCTATGGCTACACCTTC
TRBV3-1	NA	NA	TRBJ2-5	CASSQVGRETQYF	TGTGCCAGCAGCCAAGTAGGTAGAGAGACCCAGTACTTC
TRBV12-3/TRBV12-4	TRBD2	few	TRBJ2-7	CASSSRGTSGSYEQYF	TGTGCCAGCAGTTCCCGAGGGACTAGCGGTTCCTACGAGCAGTACTTC
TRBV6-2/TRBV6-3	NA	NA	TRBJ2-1	CASSHTPYEAVAPGNEQFF	TGTGCCAGCAGTCACACCCCTTATGAGGCCGTGGCTCCGGGCAATGAGCAGTTCTTC
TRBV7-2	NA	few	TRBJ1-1	CASSFGGWDTEAFF	TGTGCCAGCAGCTTTGGAGGGTGGGACACTGAAGCTTTCTTT
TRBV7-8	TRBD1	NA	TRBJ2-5	CASSSRTGLQETQYF	TGTGCCAGCAGCTCCAGGACAGGCCTCCAAGAGACCCAGTACTTC
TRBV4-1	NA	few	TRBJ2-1	CASSLLMGQKHNEQFF	TGCGCCAGCAGCCTCCTAATGGGCCAAAAACACAATGAGCAGTTCTTC
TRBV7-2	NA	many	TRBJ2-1	CASSLVGTGGYNEQFF	TGTGCCAGCAGCTTAGTAGGAACAGGAGGGTACAATGAGCAGTTCTTC
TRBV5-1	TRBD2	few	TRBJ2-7	CASSFGLAGSISYEQYF	TGCGCCAGCAGCTTCGGACTAGCGGGAAGTATCAGCTACGAGCAGTACTTC
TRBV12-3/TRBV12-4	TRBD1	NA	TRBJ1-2	CASSLAWTGALSYYGYTF	TGTGCCAGCAGTTTAGCTTGGACAGGGGCCCTGTCTTACTATGGCTACACCTTC
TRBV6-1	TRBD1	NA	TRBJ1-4	CASGGQGFGEKLFF	TGTGCCAGCGGCGGACAGGGGTTTGGTGAAAAACTGTTTTTT
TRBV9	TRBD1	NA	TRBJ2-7	CASSLQQGYPYEQYF	TGTGCCAGCAGCCTCCAACAGGGGTACCCCTACGAGCAGTACTTC
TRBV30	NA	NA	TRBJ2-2	CAWSWAPNTGELFF	TGTGCCTGGAGTTGGGCTCCGAACACCGGGGAGCTGTTTTTT
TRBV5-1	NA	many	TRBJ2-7	CASSFPGDEQYF	TGCGCCAGCAGCTTTCCAGGGGACGAGCAGTACTTC
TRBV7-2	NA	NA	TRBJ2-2	CASSSGVGGELFF	TGTGCCAGCAGCTCTGGAGTGGGCGGGGAGCTGTTTTTT
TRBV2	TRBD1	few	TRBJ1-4	CASSYRGARANEKLFF	TGTGCCAGCAGTTACAGGGGGGCCAGAGCTAATGAAAAACTGTTTTTT
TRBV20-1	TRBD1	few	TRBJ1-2	CSALGQLNYGYTF	TGCAGTGCTTTGGGACAGCTCAACTATGGCTACACCTTC
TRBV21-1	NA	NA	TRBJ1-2	CASSNGTDVCGYTF	TGTGCCAGCAGCAACGGGACAGACGTATGTGGCTACACCTTC
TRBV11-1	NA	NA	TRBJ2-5	CASSQGREGEETQYF	TGTGCCAGCAGCCAAGGGAGAGAGGGAGAAGAGACCCAGTACTTC
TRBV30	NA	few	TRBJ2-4	CAWSGGDIQYF	TGTGCCTGGAGCGGGGGAGACATTCAGTACTTC
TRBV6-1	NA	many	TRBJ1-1	CASRTGQLNTEAFF	TGTGCCAGCAGAACGGGCCAGTTGAACACTGAAGCTTTCTTT
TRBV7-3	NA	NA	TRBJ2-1	CASSLKGNNEQFF	TGTGCCAGCAGCTTAAAAGGGAACAATGAGCAGTTCTTC
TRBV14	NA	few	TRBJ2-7	CASSHYSGAGYEQYF	TGTGCCAGCAGCCATTACTCAGGGGCTGGTTACGAGCAGTACTTC
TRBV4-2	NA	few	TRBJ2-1	CASSQELSGARNEQFF	TGTGCCAGCAGCCAAGAGTTATCGGGAGCCAGGAATGAGCAGTTCTTC
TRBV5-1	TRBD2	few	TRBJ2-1	CASSELAEYNEQFF	TGCGCCAGCAGTGAACTAGCGGAGTACAATGAGCAGTTCTTC
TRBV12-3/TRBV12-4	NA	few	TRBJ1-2	CASSLKGANYGYTF	TGTGCCAGCAGTTTGAAGGGGGCTAACTATGGCTACACCTTC